The sequence of this T cell receptor beta chain was determined in a study of Graves' ophthalmopathy and Graves' hyperthyroidism (dated by TCRdb to between 2017 and 2018). Concerning the study at large: Peripheral blood was collected at initial diagnosis, prior to any treatment. To tell Graves' ophthalmopathy apart from Graves' hyperthyroidism, and to predict which patients would progress to ophthalmopathy, the study relied on TCR beta repertoire signatures. In total, approximately 130 blood samples were TCR-sequenced: fewer than 50 ophthalmopathy, roughly 77 hyperthyroidism and some 17 hyperthyroidism-to-ophthalmopathy patients. To explore V-J signatures distinguishing ophthalmopathy from hyperthyroidism, a discovery set of more than 95 patients (about 44 ophthalmopathy, roughly 60 stable hyperthyroidism) was enrolled. An independent validation cohort comprised some 19 hyperthyroidism patients and over 15 patients who later progressed from hyperthyroidism to ophthalmopathy. In roughly 6 hyperthyroidism patients, the T-cell repertoire of thyroid tissue was compared with the T-cell repertoire of blood. Following sample collection, hyperthyroidism patients were given methimazole at a starting dose of 30 mg daily, and ophthalmopathy patients were given high-dose intravenous methylprednisolone. The 100 or so discovery patients were randomly split 7:3 into training and test sets. Overall results and qualifications from the work: Sample size was not predetermined statistically, and investigators were not blinded to group allocation. In cross-validation, the 13-signature model distinguished ophthalmopathy from stable hyperthyroidism with just over 85% sensitivity and approximately 81% specificity, and in the test set the corresponding values were around 78% and 73%. In validation, the model predicted ophthalmopathy progression with 55% to 71% sensitivity and less than 80% specificity; some 13 predicted patients were CT-confirmed with GO in a median of about 7.1 months. Most expanded thyroid clonotypes with a frequency above 0.001 also appeared in blood, which suggests that blood repertoires may reflect the immune response in the thyroid.

For repertoire sequencing, the TCR beta CDR3 regions were amplified from RNA transcripts. The first round of RT-PCR was done with HTBI primers and the Qiagen OneStep RT-PCR kit, and was followed by a second round of multiplex PCR, then size selection and purification. The libraries underwent paired-end sequencing with 100 bp reads on an Illumina HiSeq2000. The original pipeline was this. SOAPnuke was used to process the reads, removing any read that contained adapters or uncalled bases, had a mean Phred below 15, or lacked an exact match to the constant primer or identifier. COPE v1.2.5 was used to merge high-quality paired reads. Each unique nucleotide sequence was defined as a clonotype, and clonotypes were aligned to IMGT TRB V, D and J references with MiTCR v1.1. Analysis was restricted to V-J combinations with a frequency above 0.0001, which covered roughly 99% of repertoires. For each V-J combination, a TCR clonal expansion and chaos score was defined as F50 clonal expansion divided by the chaos observed in the TCRdist matrix. Welch's t-statistics and random forest were used to reduce features to 10 to 15 V-J combinations, which were fed into a naive Bayes classifier. The similarity between thyroid and blood repertoires was quantified using the Morisita-Horn index. The public reads were quality trimmed at Q25 with fastp and then assembled into clones with MiXCR by TCRdb, keeping productive beta chains. Records with the same CDR3 protein are collapsed into one entry carrying the most frequent genes and DNA. The V and J calls and clone size come from TCRdb's table, not from the authors' own analysis. The sample profile shows some 380,000 distinct CDR3 sequences; roughly 15% of them were found once. 5.5% to 7% of the sample is in the top ten clones.

Hyperthyroidism was defined as stable when no progression to ophthalmopathy occurred within 18 months of follow-up. Hyperthyroidism patients were newly diagnosed, with disease duration under 2 months, and aged 18 to 65 years. Patients with other autoimmune diseases, uncontrolled infections, pregnancy or lactation were excluded. Clinical symptoms, serum thyroxine, TRAb, thyroid ultrasound and orbital computed tomography were used for diagnosis. PBMCs were isolated from about 9 ml of fresh peripheral blood by Ficoll-Paque density gradient centrifugation. Trizol reagent was used to extract the total RNA, and its quality was then checked on an Agilent 2100 Bioanalyzer. This clonotype showed up many times. There is no known antigen for this receptor. Base qualities are not provided; no much larger clone lies one nucleotide away. The specimen sequenced was peripheral blood. The receptor was isolated from a woman under 30 with stable Graves' hyperthyroidism. Donor details come from another sample of the same person, matched by shared clones.

The encoded CDR3 is CASSYSRTEYQETQYF. The sequenced DNA: TGTGCCAGCAGTTACTCGAGAACTGAGTACCAAGAGACCCAGTACTTC. The sequence joins TRBV6-2 or TRBV6-3 to TRBJ2-5; the D segment cannot be called with confidence. Based on the germline V gene, the CDR1 and CDR2 sequences are MNHEY and SVGEGT. From the cysteine through the phenylalanine, the CDR3 covers 16 amino acids. Only the CDR3 region is kept as DNA, spanning 48 bases read in frame from base 1. V is pared back by 0 bases and J by 0 bases, with 11 bases lying between the germline termini.